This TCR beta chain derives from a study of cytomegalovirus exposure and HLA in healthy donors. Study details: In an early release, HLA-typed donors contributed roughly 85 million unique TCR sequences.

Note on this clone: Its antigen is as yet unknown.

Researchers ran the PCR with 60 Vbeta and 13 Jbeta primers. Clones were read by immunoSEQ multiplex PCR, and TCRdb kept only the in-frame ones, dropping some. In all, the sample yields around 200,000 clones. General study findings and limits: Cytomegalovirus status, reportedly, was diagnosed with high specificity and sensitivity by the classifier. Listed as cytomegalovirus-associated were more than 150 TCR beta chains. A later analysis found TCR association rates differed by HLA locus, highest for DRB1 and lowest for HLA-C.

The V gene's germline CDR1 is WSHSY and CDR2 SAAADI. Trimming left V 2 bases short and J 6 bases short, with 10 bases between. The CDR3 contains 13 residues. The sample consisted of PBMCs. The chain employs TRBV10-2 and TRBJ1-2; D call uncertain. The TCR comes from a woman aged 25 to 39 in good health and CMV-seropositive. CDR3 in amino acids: CASSETVPHGYTF. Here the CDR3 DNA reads TGCGCCAGCAGTGAGACAGTACCCCATGGCTACACCTTC.